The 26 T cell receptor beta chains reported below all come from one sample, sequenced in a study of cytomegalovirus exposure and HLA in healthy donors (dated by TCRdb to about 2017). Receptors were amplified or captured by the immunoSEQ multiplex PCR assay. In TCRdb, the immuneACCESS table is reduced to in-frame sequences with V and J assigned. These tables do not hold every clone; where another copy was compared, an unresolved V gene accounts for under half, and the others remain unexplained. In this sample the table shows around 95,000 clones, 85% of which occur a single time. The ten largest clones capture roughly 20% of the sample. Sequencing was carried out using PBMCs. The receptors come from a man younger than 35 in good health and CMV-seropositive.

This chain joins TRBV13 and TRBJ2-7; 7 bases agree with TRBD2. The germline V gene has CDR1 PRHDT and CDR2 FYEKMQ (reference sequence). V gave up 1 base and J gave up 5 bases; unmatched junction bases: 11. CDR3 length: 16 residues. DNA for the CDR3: TGTGCCAGCAGCTTAGTATCAGCGGGAATGTCCCACGAGCAGTACGTC. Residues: CASSLVSAGMSHEQYV.

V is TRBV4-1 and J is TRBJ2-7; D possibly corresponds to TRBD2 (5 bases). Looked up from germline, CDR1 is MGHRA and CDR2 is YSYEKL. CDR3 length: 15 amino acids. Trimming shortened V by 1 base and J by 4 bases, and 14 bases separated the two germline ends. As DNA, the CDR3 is TGCGCCAGCAGCCAAGTAGGAGCGGACCGATACGAGCAGTACTTC. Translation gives CASSQVGADRYEQYF.

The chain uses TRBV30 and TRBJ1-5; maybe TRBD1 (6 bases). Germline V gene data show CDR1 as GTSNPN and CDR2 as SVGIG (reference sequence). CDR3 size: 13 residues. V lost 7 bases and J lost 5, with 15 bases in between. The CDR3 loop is CASNGGPDQPQHF. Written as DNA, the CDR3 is TGTGCCTCAAACGGGGGGCCCGATCAGCCCCAGCATTTT.

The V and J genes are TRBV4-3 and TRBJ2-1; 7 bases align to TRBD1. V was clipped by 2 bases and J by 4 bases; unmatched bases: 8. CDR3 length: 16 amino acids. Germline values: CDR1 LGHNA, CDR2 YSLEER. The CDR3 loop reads CASSQRGQKEYNEQFF. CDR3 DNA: TGCGCCAGCAGCCAAAGGGGACAGAAAGAGTACAATGAGCAGTTCTTC.

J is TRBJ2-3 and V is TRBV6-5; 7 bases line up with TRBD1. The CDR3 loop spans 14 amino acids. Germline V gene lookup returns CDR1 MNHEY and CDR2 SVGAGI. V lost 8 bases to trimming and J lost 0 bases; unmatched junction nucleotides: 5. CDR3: CASGQDPSTDTQYF. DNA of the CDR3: TGTGCCAGCGGACAGGACCCAAGCACAGATACGCAGTATTTT.

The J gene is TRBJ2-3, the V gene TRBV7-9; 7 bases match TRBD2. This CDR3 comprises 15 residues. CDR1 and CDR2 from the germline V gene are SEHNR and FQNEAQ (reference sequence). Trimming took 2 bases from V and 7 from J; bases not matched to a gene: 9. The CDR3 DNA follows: TGTGCCAGCAGCTTACGCGGACTAGAGGGGCATACGCAGTATTTT. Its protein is CASSLRGLEGHTQYF.

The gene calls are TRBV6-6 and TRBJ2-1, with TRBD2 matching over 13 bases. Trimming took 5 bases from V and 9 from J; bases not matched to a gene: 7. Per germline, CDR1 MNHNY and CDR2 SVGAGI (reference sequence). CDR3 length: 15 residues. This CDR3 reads CASSGGTSGTAEQFF. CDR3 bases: TGTGCCAGCAGTGGGGGGACTAGCGGGACCGCTGAGCAGTTCTTC.

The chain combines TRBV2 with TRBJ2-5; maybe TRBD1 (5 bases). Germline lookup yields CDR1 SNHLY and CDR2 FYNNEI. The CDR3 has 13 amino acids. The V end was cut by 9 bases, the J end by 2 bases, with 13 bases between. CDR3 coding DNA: TGTGCCAGAAGCTACGACAGACAAGAGACCCAGTACTTC. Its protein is CARSYDRQETQYF.

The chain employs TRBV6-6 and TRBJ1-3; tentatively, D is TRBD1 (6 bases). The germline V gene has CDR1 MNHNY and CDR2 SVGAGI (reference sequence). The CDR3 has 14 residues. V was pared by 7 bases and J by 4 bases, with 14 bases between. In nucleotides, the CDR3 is TGTGCCAGCAACCCGGACAGTTCAGGAAACACCATATATTTT. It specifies CASNPDSSGNTIYF.

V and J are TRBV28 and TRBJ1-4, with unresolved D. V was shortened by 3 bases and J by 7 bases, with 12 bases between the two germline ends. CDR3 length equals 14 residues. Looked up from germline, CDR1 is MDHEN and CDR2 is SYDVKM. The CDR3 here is CASSLRGTVEKLFF. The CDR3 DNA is TGTGCCAGCAGTTTGCGGGGTACGGTTGAAAAACTGTTTTTT.

CDR3 residues: CASSLTAGHNQPQHF. In nucleotides, the CDR3 is TGTGCCAGCAGTTTAACCGCAGGACACAATCAGCCCCAGCATTTT. This rearrangement joins TRBV27 to TRBJ1-5; perhaps TRBD1 as D (5 bases). The CDR3 is 15 amino acids. CDR1 and CDR2 (germline): MNHEY, SMNVEV (reference sequence). The ends were cut back, 2 bases at V and 3 bases at J, with 11 bases in the middle.

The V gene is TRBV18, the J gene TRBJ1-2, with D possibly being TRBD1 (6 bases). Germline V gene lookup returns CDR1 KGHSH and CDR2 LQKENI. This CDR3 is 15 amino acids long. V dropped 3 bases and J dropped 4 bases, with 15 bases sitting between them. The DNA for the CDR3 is TGTGCCAGCTCACCTACGACAGGTTTCAGCTATGGCTACACCTTC. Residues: CASSPTTGFSYGYTF.

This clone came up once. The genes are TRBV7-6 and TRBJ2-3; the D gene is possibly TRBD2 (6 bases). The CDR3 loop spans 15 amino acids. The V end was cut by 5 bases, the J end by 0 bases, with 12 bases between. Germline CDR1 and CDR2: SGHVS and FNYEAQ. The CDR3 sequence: CASSNLAISTDTQYF. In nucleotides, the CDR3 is TGTGCCAGCAGCAATCTAGCGATTAGCACAGATACGCAGTATTTT. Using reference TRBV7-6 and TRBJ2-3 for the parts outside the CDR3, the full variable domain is GAGVSQSPRYKVTKRGQDVALRCDPISGHVSLYWYRQALGQGPEFLTYFNYEAQQDKSGLPNDRFSAERPEGSISTLTIQRTEQRDSAMYRCASSNLAISTDTQYFGPGTRLTVL.

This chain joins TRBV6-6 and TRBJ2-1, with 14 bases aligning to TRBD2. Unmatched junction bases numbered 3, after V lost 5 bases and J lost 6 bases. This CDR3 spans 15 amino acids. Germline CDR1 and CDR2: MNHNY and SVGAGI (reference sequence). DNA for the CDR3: TGTGCCAGCAGTCAGGGACTAGCGGGAGCCAATGAGCAGTTCTTC. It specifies CASSQGLAGANEQFF.

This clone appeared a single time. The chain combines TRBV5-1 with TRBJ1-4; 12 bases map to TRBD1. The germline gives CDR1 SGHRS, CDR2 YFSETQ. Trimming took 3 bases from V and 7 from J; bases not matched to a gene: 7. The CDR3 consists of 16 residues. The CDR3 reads CASSSGQGARVEKLFF. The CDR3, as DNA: TGCGCCAGCAGCTCGGGACAGGGGGCGCGAGTTGAAAAACTGTTTTTT. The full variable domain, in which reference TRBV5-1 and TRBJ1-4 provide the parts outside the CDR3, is KAGVTQTPRYLIKTRGQQVTLSCSPISGHRSVSWYQQTPGQGLQFLFEYFSETQRNKGNFPGRFSGRQFSNSRSEMNVSTLELGDSALYLCASSSGQGARVEKLFFGSGTQLSVL.

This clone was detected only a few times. The CDR3 bases are TGTGCCAGCAGCCTCTTCGGCAATCAGCCCCAGCATTTT. This sequence encodes CASSLFGNQPQHF. The chain is built from TRBV6-5 and TRBJ1-5; D is undetermined. V gave up 6 bases and J gave up 2 bases, with 8 bases separating them. CDR1 and CDR2 (germline): MNHEY, SVGAGI. The CDR3 runs to 13 residues.

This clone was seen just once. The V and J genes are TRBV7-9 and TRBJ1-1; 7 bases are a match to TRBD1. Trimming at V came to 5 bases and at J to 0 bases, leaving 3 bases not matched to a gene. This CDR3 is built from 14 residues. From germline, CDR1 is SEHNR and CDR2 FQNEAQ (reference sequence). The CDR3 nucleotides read TGTGCCAGCAGCCCGGGGACAGTGAACACTGAAGCTTTCTTT. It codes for CASSPGTVNTEAFF.

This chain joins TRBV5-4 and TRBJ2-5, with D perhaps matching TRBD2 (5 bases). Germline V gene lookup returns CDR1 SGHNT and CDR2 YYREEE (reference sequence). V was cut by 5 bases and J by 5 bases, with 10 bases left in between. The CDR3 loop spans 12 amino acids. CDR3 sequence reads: CASSPDWETQYF. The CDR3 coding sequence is TGTGCCAGCAGTCCGGACTGGGAGACCCAGTACTTC.

CDR3 sequence: CASSEQGQSSGNTIYF. The CDR3 nucleotides read TGTGCCAGCAGTGAACAGGGGCAGAGCTCTGGAAACACCATATATTTT. This sequence joins TRBV2 and TRBJ1-3, with a possible D match to TRBD1 (6 bases). V lost 2 bases, J lost 0 bases, and 11 bases lay in between. CDR3 length: 16 amino acids. Germline V gene data show CDR1 as SNHLY and CDR2 as FYNNEI.

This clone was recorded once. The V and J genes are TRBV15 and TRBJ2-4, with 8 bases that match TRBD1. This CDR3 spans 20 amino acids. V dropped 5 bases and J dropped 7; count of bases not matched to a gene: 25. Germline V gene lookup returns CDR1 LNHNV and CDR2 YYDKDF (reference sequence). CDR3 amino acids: CATSGKRRGRAEEVLNIQYF. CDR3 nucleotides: TGTGCCACCAGCGGGAAACGCAGGGGGCGGGCCGAAGAAGTCCTGAACATTCAGTACTTC.

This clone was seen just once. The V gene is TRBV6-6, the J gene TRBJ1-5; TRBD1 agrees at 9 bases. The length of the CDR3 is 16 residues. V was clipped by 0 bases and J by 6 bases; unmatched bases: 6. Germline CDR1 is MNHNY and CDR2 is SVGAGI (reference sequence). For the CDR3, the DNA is TGTGCCAGCAGTTACTCGGGGACAGGGTCCACTCAGCCCCAGCATTTT. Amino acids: CASSYSGTGSTQPQHF.

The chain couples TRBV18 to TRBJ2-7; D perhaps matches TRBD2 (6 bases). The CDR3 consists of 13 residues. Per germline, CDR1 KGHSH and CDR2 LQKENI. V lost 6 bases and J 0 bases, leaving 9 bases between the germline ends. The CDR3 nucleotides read TGTGCCAGCTCCCCCGGGAGCTCCTACGAGCAGTACGTC. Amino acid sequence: CASSPGSSYEQYV.

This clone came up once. The CDR3 DNA sequence: TGCAGCGCAAGAATAGCGGGAGTCCGGACAGATACGCAGTATTTT. Translating gives CSARIAGVRTDTQYF. The chain has TRBV29-1 and TRBJ2-3; 9 nucleotides align to TRBD2. CDR1 and CDR2 (germline): SQVTM, ANQGSEA. The CDR3 contains 15 residues. After removal of 7 bases from V and 3 bases from J, the junction contained 11 bases not matched to a gene.

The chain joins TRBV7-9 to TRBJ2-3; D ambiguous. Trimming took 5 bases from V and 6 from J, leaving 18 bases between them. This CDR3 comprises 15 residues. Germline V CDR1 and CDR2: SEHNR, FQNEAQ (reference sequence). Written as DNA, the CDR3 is TGTGCCAGCAGCGTGATCGACCCCATGGAGGATACGCAGTATTTT. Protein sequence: CASSVIDPMEDTQYF.

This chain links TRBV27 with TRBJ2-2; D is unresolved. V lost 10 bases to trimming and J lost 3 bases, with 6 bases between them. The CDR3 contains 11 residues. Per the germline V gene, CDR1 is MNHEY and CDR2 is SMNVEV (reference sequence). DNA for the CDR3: TGTGCCACCTACTACACCGGGGAGCTGTTTTTT. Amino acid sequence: CATYYTGELFF.

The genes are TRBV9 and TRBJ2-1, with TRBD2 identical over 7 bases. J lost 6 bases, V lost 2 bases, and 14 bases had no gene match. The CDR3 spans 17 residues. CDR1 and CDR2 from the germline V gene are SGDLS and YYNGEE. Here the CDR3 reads CASSVSRGRVVSNEQFF. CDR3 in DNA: TGTGCCAGCAGCGTTAGCCGGGGGAGGGTTGTGAGCAATGAGCAGTTCTTC.